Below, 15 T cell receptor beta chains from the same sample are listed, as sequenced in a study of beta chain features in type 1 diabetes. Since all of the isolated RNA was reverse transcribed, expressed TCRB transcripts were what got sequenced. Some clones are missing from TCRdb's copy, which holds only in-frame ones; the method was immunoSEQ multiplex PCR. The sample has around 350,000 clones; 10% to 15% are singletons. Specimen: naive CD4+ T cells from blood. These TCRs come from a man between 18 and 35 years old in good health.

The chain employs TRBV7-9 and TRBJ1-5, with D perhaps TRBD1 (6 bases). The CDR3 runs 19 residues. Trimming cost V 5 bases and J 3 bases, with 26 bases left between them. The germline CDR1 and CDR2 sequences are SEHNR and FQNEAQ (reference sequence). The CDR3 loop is CASSTEPGQDYLLNQPQHF. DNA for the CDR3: TGTGCCAGCAGCACAGAACCGGGACAAGACTACCTTCTCAATCAGCCCCAGCATTTT.

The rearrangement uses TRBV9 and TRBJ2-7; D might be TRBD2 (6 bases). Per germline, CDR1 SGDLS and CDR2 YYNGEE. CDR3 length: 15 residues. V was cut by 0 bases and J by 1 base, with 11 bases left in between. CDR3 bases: TGTGCCAGCAGCGTAGATACTAGCAGATCCTACGAGCAGTACTTC. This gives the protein CASSVDTSRSYEQYF.

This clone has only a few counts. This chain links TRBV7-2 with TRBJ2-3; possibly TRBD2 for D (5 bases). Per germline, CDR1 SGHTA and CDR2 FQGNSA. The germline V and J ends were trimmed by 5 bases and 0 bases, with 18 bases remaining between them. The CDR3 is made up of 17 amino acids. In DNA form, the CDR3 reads TGTGCCAGCAGCCCCCAGGTGCGACGGACTAGCACAGATACGCAGTATTTT. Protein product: CASSPQVRRTSTDTQYF.

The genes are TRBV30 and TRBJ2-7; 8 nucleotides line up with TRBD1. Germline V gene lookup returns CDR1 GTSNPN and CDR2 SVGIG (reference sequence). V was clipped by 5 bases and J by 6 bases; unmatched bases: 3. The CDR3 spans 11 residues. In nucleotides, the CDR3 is TGTGCCTGGTTGACAGGGGCCGAGCAGTACTTC. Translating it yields CAWLTGAEQYF.

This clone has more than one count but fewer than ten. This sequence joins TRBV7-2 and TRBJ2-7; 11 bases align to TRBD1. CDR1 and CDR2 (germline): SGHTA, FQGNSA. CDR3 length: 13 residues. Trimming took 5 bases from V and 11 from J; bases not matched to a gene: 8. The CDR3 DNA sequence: TGTGCCAGCAGCCCCCGGGACAGGGGGGTGAAGTACTTC. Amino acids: CASSPRDRGVKYF.

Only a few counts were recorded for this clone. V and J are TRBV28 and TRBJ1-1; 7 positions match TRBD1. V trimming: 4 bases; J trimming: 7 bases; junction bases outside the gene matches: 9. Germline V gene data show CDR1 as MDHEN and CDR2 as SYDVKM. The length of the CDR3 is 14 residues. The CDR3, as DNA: TGTGCCAGCAGTTCAAGCCAGGGGGGTTTTGAAGCTTTCTTT. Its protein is CASSSSQGGFEAFF.

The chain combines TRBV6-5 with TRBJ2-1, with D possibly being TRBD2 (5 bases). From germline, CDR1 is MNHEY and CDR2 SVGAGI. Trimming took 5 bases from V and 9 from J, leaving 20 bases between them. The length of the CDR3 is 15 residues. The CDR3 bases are TGTGCCAGCAGTCTAGGGCAGGCTGGGAGTGCTGAGCAGTTCTTC. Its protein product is CASSLGQAGSAEQFF.

CDR3 sequence reads: CASSWGFGGVNTEAFF. The CDR3 nucleotides are TGTGCCAGCAGTTGGGGCTTCGGGGGGGTAAACACTGAAGCTTTCTTT. The rearrangement links TRBV6-6 to TRBJ1-1; tentative D call: TRBD1 (5 bases). Germline V gene sequence: CDR1 MNHNY, CDR2 SVGAGI (reference sequence). This CDR3 has 16 residues. V lost 4 bases, J lost 2 bases, and 17 bases lay in between.

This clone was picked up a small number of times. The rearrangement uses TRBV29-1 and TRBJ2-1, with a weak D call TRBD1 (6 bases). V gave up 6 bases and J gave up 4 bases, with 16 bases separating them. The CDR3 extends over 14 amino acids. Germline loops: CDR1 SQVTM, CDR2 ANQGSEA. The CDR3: CSVNPGQLYNEQFF. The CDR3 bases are TGCAGCGTCAACCCGGGACAATTATACAATGAGCAGTTCTTC.

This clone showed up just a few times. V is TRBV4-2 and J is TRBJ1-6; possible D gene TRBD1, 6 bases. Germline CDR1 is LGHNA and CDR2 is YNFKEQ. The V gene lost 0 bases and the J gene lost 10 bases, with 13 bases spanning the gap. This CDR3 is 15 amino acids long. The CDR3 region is CASSQDRGWRSPLHF. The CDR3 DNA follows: TGTGCCAGCAGCCAAGACAGGGGTTGGAGGTCACCCCTCCACTTT.

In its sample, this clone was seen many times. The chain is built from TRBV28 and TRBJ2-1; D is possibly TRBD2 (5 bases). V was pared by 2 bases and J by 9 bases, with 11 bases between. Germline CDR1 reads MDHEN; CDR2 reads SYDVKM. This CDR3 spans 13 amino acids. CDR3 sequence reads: CASSLGTGSEQFF. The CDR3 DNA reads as TGTGCCAGCAGTTTAGGTACGGGGTCTGAGCAGTTCTTC. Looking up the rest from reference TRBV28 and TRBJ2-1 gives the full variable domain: DVKVTQSSRYLVKRTGEKVFLECVQDMDHENMFWYRQDPGLGLRLIYFSYDVKMKEKGDIPEGYSVSREKKERFSLILESASTNQTSMYLCASSLGTGSEQFFGPGTRLTVL.

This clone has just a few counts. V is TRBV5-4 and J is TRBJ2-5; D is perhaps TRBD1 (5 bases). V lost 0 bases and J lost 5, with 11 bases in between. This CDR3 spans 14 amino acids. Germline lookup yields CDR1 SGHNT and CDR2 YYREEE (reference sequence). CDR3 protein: CASSLAGRAETQYF. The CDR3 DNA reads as TGTGCCAGCAGCTTGGCCGGCAGGGCGGAGACCCAGTACTTC. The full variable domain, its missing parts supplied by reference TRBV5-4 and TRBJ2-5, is ETGVTQSPTHLIKTRGQQVTLRCSSQSGHNTVSWYQQALGQGPQFIFQYYREEENGRGNFPPRFSGLQFPNYSSELNVNALELDDSALYLCASSLAGRAETQYFGPGTRLLVL.

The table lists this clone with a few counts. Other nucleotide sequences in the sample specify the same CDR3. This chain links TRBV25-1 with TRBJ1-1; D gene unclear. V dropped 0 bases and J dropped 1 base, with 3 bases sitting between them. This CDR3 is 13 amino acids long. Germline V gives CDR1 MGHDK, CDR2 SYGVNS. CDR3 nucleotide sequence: TGTGCCAGCAGTGAATACCGGAACACTGAAGCTTTCTTT. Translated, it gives CASSEYRNTEAFF.

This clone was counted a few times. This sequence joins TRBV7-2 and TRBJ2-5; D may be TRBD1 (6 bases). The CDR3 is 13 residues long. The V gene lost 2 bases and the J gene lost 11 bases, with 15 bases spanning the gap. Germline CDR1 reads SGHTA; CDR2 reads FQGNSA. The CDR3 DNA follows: TGTGCCAGCAGCTTAACGACAGGACGTCGGCAGTACTTC. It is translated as CASSLTTGRRQYF.

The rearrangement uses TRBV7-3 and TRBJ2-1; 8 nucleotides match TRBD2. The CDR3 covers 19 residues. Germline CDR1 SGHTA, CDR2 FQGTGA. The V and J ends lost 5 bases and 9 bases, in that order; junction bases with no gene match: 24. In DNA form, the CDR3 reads TGTGCCAGCAGCCCGACTTCGGGGGGGGGAGGCTTGATTTTGGGTGAGCAGTTCTTC. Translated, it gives CASSPTSGGGGLILGEQFF.